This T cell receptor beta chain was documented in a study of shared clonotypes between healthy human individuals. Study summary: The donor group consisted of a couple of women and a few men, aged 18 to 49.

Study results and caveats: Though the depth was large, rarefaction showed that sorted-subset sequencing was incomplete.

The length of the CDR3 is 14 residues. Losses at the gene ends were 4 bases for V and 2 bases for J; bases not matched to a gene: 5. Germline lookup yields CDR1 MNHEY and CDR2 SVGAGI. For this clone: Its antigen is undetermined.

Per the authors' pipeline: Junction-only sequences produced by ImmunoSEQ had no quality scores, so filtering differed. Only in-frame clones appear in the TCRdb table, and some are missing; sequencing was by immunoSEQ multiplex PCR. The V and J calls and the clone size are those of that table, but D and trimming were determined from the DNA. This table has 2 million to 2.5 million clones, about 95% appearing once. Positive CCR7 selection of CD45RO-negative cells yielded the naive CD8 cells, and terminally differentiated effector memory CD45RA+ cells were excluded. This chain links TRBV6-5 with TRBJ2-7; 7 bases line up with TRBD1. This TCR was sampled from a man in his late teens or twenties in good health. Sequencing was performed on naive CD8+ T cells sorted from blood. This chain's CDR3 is CASSSTGIAYEQYF. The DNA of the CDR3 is TGTGCCAGCAGTTCGACAGGGATAGCCTACGAGCAGTACTTC.